These T cell receptor beta chains were read from a single sample in a study of response to subunit inactivated influenza vaccine. One entry per CDR3 protein, called by TCRdb with MiXCR from the RT-PCR reads. The sample has about 310,000 distinct CDR3 sequences; 21% are singletons. Material: PBMCs from blood, obtained less than 22 months after vaccination. The receptors were gathered from a man between 50 and 69 years old who received an inactivated influenza vaccine. Each CDR3 is given without its conserved first and last residue. Each record gives: clone size, CDR3 length, J gene, V gene, D gene, CDR3 protein. D genes are given only for firm matches. Clone size is given for some rows only: seen once, a few or many times, or a class if the clone is expanded.

many,11,TRBJ1-1,TRBV6-5,-,ASSFIVDTEAF
few,13,TRBJ1-3,TRBV7-2,-,ASSLVGRPANTIY
few,11,TRBJ1-2,TRBV5-1,-,ASSLDINYGYT
few,13,TRBJ1-5,TRBV6-5,-,ASSSGMVSNQPQH
few,8,TRBJ1-2,TRBV20-1,-,SSQYYGYT
-,12,TRBJ1-5,TRBV20-1,-,SARRDNSNQPQH
-,12,TRBJ1-2,TRBV20-1,-,SAPPFYSNYGYT
-,12,TRBJ2-3,TRBV18,-,ASSLSDQAGTQY
-,12,TRBJ1-2,TRBV6-1,TRBD1,ASNRQGVQGGYT
-,10,TRBJ2-3,TRBV28,-,ASSLLIDTQY
-,11,TRBJ1-4,TRBV12-3/TRBV12-4,-,ASRGDPDEKLF
-,12,TRBJ1-2,TRBV9,-,ASSASRGNYGYT
-,15,TRBJ1-4,TRBV4-2,-,ASSQDAGRRINEKLF
-,13,TRBJ1-2,TRBV4-1,TRBD1,ASSRAPDREGGYT
few,12,TRBJ2-1,TRBV7-2,-,ASSPSGAYNEQF
many,11,TRBJ1-6,TRBV18,-,ASSQAGDSPLH
-,12,TRBJ1-2,TRBV20-1,-,SARRQVGTYGYT
-,15,TRBJ1-5,TRBV19,-,ASSIGGGGLGNQPQH
many,13,TRBJ2-4,TRBV29-1,TRBD1,SVEGRTGAKNIQY